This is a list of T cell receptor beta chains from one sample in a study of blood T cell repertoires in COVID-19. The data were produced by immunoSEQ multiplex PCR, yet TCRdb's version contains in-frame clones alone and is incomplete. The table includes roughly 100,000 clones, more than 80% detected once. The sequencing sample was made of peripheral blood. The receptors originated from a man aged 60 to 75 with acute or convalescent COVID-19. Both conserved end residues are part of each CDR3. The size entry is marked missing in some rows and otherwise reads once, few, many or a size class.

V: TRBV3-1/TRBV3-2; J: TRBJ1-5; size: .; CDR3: CASSQDCRNSPLSSNQPQHF
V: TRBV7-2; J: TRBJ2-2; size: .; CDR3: CASSQDRGRTGELFF
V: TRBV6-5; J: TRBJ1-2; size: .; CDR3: CASSYSRGRLLGYTF
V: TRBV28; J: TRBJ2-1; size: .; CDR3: CASSFGLSEQFF
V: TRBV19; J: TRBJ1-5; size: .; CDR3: CASSTTGTAYSNQPQHF
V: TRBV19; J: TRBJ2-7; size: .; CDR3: CASSNAGGRSYEQYF
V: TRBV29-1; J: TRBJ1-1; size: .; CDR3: CSSSGNTEAFF
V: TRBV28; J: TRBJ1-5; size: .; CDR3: CASTRVLGGGNQPQHF
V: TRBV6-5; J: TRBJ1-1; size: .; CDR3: CASTRVVPEAFF
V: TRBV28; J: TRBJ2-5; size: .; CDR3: CASSTDRVVETQYF
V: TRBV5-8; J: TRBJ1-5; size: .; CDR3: CASSLADGQRYSNQPQHF
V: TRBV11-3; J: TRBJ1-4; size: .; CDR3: CASSLGPTNEKLFF
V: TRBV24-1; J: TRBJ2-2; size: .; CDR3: CATSAEHGGLGTGELFF
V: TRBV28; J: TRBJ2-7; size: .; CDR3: CASSLGGTLSYEQYF
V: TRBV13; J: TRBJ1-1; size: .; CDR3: CASSIAGTANTEAFF
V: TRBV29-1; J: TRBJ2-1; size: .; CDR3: CSVEEGTLSYNEQFF
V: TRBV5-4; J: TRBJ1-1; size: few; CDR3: CASSATRGPAEAFF
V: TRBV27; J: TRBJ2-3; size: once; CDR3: CASRTSRGTDTQYF
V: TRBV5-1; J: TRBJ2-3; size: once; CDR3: CASSLGLAEGSDTQYF
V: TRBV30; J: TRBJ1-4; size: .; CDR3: CAWSYGREKLFF
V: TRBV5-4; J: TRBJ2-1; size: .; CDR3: CASSLFENEQFF
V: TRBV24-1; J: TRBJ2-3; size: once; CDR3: CATLTSADTQYF
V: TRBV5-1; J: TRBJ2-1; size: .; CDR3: CASSLAQGSYNEQFF
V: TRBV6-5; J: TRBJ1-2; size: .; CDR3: CASGAGQGYGYTF
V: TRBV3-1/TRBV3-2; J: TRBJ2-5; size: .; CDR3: CASSLLLTRKETQYF
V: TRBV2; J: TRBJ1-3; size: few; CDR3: CASSELGQGSGNTIYF
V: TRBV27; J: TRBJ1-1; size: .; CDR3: CASSLLGQNTEAFF
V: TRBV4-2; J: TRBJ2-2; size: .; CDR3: CASSQGAAPRPGELFF
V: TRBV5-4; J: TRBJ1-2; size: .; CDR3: CASSIRDRGNYGYTF
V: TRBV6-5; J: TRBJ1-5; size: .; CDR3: CASSRNSQPQHF
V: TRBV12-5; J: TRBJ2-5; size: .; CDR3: CASGFSGQGAGGQYF
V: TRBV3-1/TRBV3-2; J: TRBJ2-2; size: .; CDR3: CASSETKLAVGTGELFF
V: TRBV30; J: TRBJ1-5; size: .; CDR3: CAWSVWDTRTYSNQPQHF
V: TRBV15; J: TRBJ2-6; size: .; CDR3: CATSRDLFRAGANVLTF
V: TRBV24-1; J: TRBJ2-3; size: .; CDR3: CATSKIGSSSLTDTQYF
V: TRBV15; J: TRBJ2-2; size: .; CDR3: CATKQGIGTGELFF